Listed below are T cell receptor beta chains from one sample, sequenced in a study of T-cell reconstitution after alpha-beta-depleted transplantation in children. MiXCR was run by TCRdb on the PCR reads, yielding one entry per CDR3 protein. Of over 70,000 distinct CDR3 sequences listed, 6.5% to 8.5% are singletons. Sequenced here: PBMCs from the stem cell graft donor, sampled from the stem cell graft. The receptors come from a human donor who donated a stem cell graft to a child with congenital amegakaryocytic thrombocytopenia. Both conserved end residues are part of each CDR3. The order of the fields is clone size, V gene, D gene, J gene, CDR3 protein, CDR3 DNA. D genes are given only for firm matches. Rows may omit the clone size; those that give it use once, few, many or a size class.

few	TRBV18	-	TRBJ2-7	CASSPVRTPTYEQYF	TGTGCCAGCTCACCAGTCCGGACCCCGACCTACGAGCAGTACTTC
many	TRBV28	-	TRBJ1-3	CASRFRGGTSGNTIYF	TGTGCCAGCCGTTTTAGGGGCGGCACCTCTGGAAACACCATATATTTT
many	TRBV20-1	TRBD1	TRBJ2-7	CSVSTRGRLGEQYF	TGCAGTGTTTCGACCAGGGGGCGGTTGGGTGAGCAGTACTTC
many	TRBV21-1	-	TRBJ1-5	CASGQGKNQPQHF	TGTGCCAGCGGACAGGGGAAAAATCAGCCCCAGCATTTT
many	TRBV28	-	TRBJ1-1	CASSLPGTEAFF	TGTGCCAGCAGTTTACCAGGAACTGAAGCTTTCTTT
many	TRBV9	-	TRBJ1-2	CASSVTDGAFYGYTF	TGTGCCAGCAGCGTGACGGACGGTGCCTTTTATGGCTACACCTTC
many	TRBV12-3/TRBV12-4	-	TRBJ2-2	CASSFQELTGELFF	TGTGCCAGCAGTTTTCAGGAATTAACCGGGGAGCTGTTTTTT
many	TRBV20-1	-	TRBJ2-3	CSARVGTNTSTDTQYF	TGCAGTGCTAGAGTAGGCACCAATACTAGCACAGATACGCAGTATTTT
few	TRBV10-3	-	TRBJ2-2	CAISPNTGELFF	TGTGCCATCAGTCCTAACACCGGGGAGCTGTTTTTT
many	TRBV5-1	TRBD2	TRBJ2-1	CASSFSTSGGLNEQFF	TGCGCCAGCAGCTTTTCGACTAGCGGGGGGTTGAATGAGCAGTTCTTC
many	TRBV5-1	-	TRBJ2-3	CASSSQAGRGDTQYF	TGCGCCAGCAGCTCACAAGCAGGGAGAGGGGATACGCAGTATTTT
many	TRBV12-3/TRBV12-4	TRBD2	TRBJ2-7	CASSSSGQYEQYF	TGTGCCAGCAGTTCTAGCGGGCAATACGAGCAGTACTTC
many	TRBV9	TRBD1	TRBJ2-2	CASSVSDRGGNTGELFF	TGTGCCAGCAGCGTAAGCGACAGGGGAGGGAACACCGGGGAGCTGTTTTTT
few	TRBV30	-	TRBJ2-7	CAWSEFQGEQYF	TGTGCCTGGAGTGAATTCCAGGGCGAGCAGTACTTC
many	TRBV20-1	-	TRBJ2-2	CSASGGNTGELFF	TGCAGTGCTAGCGGAGGAAACACCGGGGAGCTGTTTTTT
many	TRBV24-1	-	TRBJ2-7	CATSDFSEQYF	TGTGCCACCAGTGATTTCTCCGAGCAGTACTTC
-	TRBV20-1	-	TRBJ1-2	CSSLRDGYTF	TGCAGTTCGTTGCGGGATGGCTACACCTTC
many	TRBV5-1	-	TRBJ2-3	CASSHTADTQYF	TGCGCCAGCAGCCACACCGCAGATACGCAGTATTTT
-	TRBV6-1	-	TRBJ1-2	CASSIRERGYGYTF	TGTGCCAGCAGTATCCGGGAAAGGGGTTATGGCTACACCTTC
many	TRBV12-3/TRBV12-4	TRBD2	TRBJ2-1	CASSLSSGGEQFF	TGTGCCAGCAGTTTATCTAGCGGTGGTGAGCAGTTCTTC
many	TRBV20-1	-	TRBJ2-4	CSAPGFGAKNIQYF	TGCAGTGCTCCAGGGTTCGGAGCCAAAAACATTCAGTACTTC
many	TRBV7-8	-	TRBJ2-4	CASSRPSLWGDLAKNIQYF	TGTGCCAGCAGCCGACCGAGCCTTTGGGGGGACCTAGCCAAAAACATTCAGTACTTC
many	TRBV3-1	-	TRBJ2-7	CASSPLGLSYEQYF	TGTGCCAGCAGCCCCCTAGGCCTGTCCTACGAGCAGTACTTC
many	TRBV30	-	TRBJ2-3	CAWRPFPTDTQYF	TGTGCCTGGAGACCCTTCCCCACAGATACGCAGTATTTT
-	TRBV10-1	-	TRBJ2-5	CASSAGGGETQYF	TGCGCCAGCAGCGCTGGTGGTGGTGAGACCCAGTACTTC
many	TRBV6-6	TRBD2	TRBJ2-2	CASIQRGETGELFF	TGTGCCAGCATTCAGCGGGGGGAGACCGGGGAGCTGTTTTTT
many	TRBV28	-	TRBJ2-5	CASSFIGVQETQYF	TGTGCCAGCAGTTTTATTGGTGTTCAAGAGACCCAGTACTTC
-	TRBV5-1	-	TRBJ2-3	CASSLGGESLGDTQYF	TGCGCCAGCAGCTTGGGGGGGGAGTCCCTTGGAGATACGCAGTATTTT
-	TRBV7-9	-	TRBJ2-7	CASSLETGTYEQYF	TGTGCCAGCAGCTTAGAGACAGGTACCTACGAGCAGTACTTC
-	TRBV5-8	-	TRBJ1-1	CASSFLDTEAFF	TGTGCCAGCAGCTTCTTGGACACTGAAGCTTTCTTT
many	TRBV15	-	TRBJ2-1	CATSGYSGSASKQFF	TGTGCCACCAGCGGCTATTCGGGGTCTGCTTCCAAGCAGTTCTTC
many	TRBV12-3/TRBV12-4	TRBD1	TRBJ1-3	CATIDRTGRGNTIYF	TGTGCCACCATAGACCGGACAGGGAGAGGAAACACCATATATTTT
many	TRBV15	-	TRBJ2-3	CATSRQGQSRDTQYF	TGTGCCACCAGCAGACAAGGACAGAGTCGAGATACGCAGTATTTT
many	TRBV11-3	-	TRBJ2-1	CASSLGRNEQFF	TGTGCCAGCAGCCTCGGAAGGAATGAGCAGTTCTTC
many	TRBV5-1	TRBD1	TRBJ1-2	CASSFAGGDRDYTF	TGCGCCAGCAGCTTTGCAGGGGGCGATAGGGACTACACCTTC
many	TRBV18	-	TRBJ2-7	CASSLRDNYEQYF	TGTGCCAGCTCACTCCGGGACAACTACGAGCAGTACTTC
many	TRBV5-1	TRBD1	TRBJ2-7	CASSFRGDSSYEQYF	TGCGCCAGCAGCTTCCGAGGGGACAGCTCCTACGAGCAGTACTTC
many	TRBV29-1	-	TRBJ2-1	CSGSLHRDSNEQFF	TGCAGCGGCTCACTTCATCGTGATTCCAATGAGCAGTTCTTC
many	TRBV15	-	TRBJ2-1	CATSRVGDEISSYNEQFF	TGTGCCACCAGCAGAGTGGGGGACGAAATAAGCTCCTACAATGAGCAGTTCTTC
many	TRBV10-3	-	TRBJ2-3	CAIRKSGGLDTDTQYF	TGTGCCATCAGGAAATCAGGGGGGTTGGACACAGATACGCAGTATTTT
-	TRBV6-2/TRBV6-3	-	TRBJ2-1	CASSRGRNNEQFF	TGTGCCAGCAGCCGAGGGAGGAACAATGAGCAGTTCTTC
-	TRBV19	-	TRBJ1-1	CAGRGTAEAFF	TGTGCCGGTAGAGGGACGGCGGAAGCTTTCTTT
many	TRBV20-1	-	TRBJ2-7	CSASGGLGLGQYF	TGCAGTGCTAGTGGGGGGTTGGGGTTGGGGCAGTACTTC
many	TRBV20-1	-	TRBJ2-7	CSALDPVGLHEQYF	TGCAGTGCCCTAGATCCGGTAGGACTGCACGAGCAGTACTTC
many	TRBV20-1	TRBD2	TRBJ2-3	CSASGAGADSSTDTQYF	TGCAGTGCTAGTGGGGCGGGAGCCGACTCGAGCACAGATACGCAGTATTTT
many	TRBV28	TRBD1	TRBJ1-5	CASSLPQDRGVGQPQHF	TGTGCCAGCAGTCTTCCACAGGACAGGGGGGTTGGGCAGCCCCAGCATTTT
few	TRBV3-1	TRBD1	TRBJ1-5	CASSQDSGQGVQPQHF	TGTGCCAGCAGCCAAGATTCGGGACAGGGCGTTCAGCCCCAGCATTTT
-	TRBV10-3	-	TRBJ2-2	CAISEAANTGELFF	TGTGCCATCAGTGAGGCGGCTAACACCGGGGAGCTGTTTTTT
many	TRBV7-6	-	TRBJ1-1	CASSLAGRGTEAFF	TGTGCCAGCAGCTTAGCAGGGCGCGGCACTGAAGCTTTCTTT
many	TRBV4-2	-	TRBJ2-5	CASSQEVGTFKETQYF	TGTGCCAGCAGCCAAGAAGTCGGGACCTTTAAAGAGACCCAGTACTTC
many	TRBV2	-	TRBJ2-1	CASRDRRSSYNEQFF	TGTGCCAGCAGAGACCGACGGAGCTCCTACAATGAGCAGTTCTTC
few	TRBV20-1	TRBD1	TRBJ2-5	CSAGTGGAETQYF	TGCAGTGCTGGGACAGGGGGCGCGGAGACCCAGTACTTC
many	TRBV6-5	-	TRBJ2-5	CASRLGTGVQYF	TGTGCCAGCAGGCTAGGAACTGGTGTCCAGTACTTC